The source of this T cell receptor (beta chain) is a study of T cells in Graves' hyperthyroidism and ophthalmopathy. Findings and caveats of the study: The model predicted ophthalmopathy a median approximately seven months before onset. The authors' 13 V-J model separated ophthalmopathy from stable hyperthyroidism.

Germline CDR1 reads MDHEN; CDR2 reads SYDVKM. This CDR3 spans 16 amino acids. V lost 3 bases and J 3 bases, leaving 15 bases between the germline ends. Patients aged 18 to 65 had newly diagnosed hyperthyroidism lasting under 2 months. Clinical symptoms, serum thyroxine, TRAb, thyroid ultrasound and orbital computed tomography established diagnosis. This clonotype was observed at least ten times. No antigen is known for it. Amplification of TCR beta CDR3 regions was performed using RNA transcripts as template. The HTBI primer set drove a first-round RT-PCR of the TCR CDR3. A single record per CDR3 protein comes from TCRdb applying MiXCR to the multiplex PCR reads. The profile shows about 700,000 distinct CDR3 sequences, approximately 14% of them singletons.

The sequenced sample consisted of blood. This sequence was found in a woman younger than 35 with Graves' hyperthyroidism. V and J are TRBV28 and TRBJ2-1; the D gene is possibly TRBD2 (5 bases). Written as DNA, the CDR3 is TGTGCCAGCAGTTTTCCCCGAGAGGGCGGCTACAATGAGCAGTTCTTC. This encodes CASSFPREGGYNEQFF.